This T cell receptor (beta chain) originates from a study of T-cell reconstitution after alpha-beta-depleted transplantation in children (dated by TCRdb to about 2016). About the study as a whole: T-cell immune reconstitution after TCRalphabeta/CD19-depleted allogeneic hematopoietic cell transplantation in children was quantitatively tracked in the study by means of TCR repertoire profiling. Study-level results and caveats: In some patients, high TCRbeta diversity at day 60 was attributed to recipient T cells and intrathymic progenitors that had survived conditioning. Over the following months the frequencies of hyperexpanded clones went down, and after one year T-cell counts and TCRbeta diversity were mostly credited to newly produced T cells. The apparently early alphabetaT-cell count recovery about two months after transplant was reportedly dependent on only several hundred rapidly expanded clones derived from non-depleted graft cells.

The treatment or condition label here, explained by the study, means: allogeneic hematopoietic cell transplantation with graft depleted of TCRalphabeta T cells and CD19 B cells. The transplant recipients were children given TCRalphabeta/CD19-depleted allogeneic hematopoietic cell grafts. The germline V gene specifies SGHTA as CDR1 and FQGTGA as CDR2. Inclusive of the bounding cysteine and phenylalanine, the CDR3 is 13 residues long. Only CDR3 DNA remains: 39 bases, in frame from the first base. The germline ends are 4 bases apart after V is trimmed by 2 bases and J by 0 bases. The library was made by PCR. TCRdb names Illumina HiSeq 2500 as the instrument used. TCR libraries were prepared with molecular barcoding, using unique molecular identifiers to normalize TCRbeta repertoire quantification. Using fastp at Q25 and MiXCR, TCRdb reprocessed the public reads and kept productive beta chains. Every CDR3 protein is listed once, alongside the most common genes and DNA of its rows. The sample yields around 200,000 distinct CDR3 sequences; approximately 8% were counted once. Jointly, the top ten make up 35% to 45% of the sample.

In regard to this clonotype: Its binding antigen is unknown. Base qualities were left out, and no much larger clone turns up one base away.

This TCR came from a male patient between 2 and 9 years old who had a stem cell transplant for acute myeloid leukemia, so the T cells may come from the graft donor. The rearrangement combines TRBV7-3 with TRBJ1-1; too little of a D gene remains to name it. The sample consisted of PBMCs, mostly from graft donor cells, taken 360 days after TCRalphabeta/CD19-depleted stem cell transplant. The CDR3 protein is CASSLSLNTEAFF. The DNA is TGTGCCAGCAGCTTATCGCTGAACACTGAAGCTTTCTTT.